What follows are 26 T cell receptor beta chains derived from one specimen sequenced in a study of chemoradiotherapy in HPV16-positive cancers (dated by TCRdb to 2021 to 2024). The library was prepared using the immunoSEQ multiplex PCR assay. TCRdb limited this immuneACCESS table to in-frame rearrangements with V and J called. A share of clones is missing; checked studies link under half to unresolved V genes, and the rest is unexplained. Across this sample there are 6,500 to 8,500 clones, with 70% to 90% seen only once. The ten largest account for 3% to 3.5% of the sample. The source was tumor tissue, collected from a patient who underwent chemoradiotherapy. The receptor set was obtained from a human donor with HPV-associated anogenital cancer.

This clone appeared once. The DNA for the CDR3 is TGTGCCAGTCGAGGGGGGGGCACAGATACGCAGTATTTT. Translation: CASRGGGTDTQYF. The chain joins TRBV7-2 to TRBJ2-3, with D tentatively TRBD2 (7 bases). Trimming took 9 bases from V and 1 from J, leaving 11 bases between them. Germline CDR1 is SGHTA and CDR2 is FQGNSA. The CDR3 contains 13 residues.

The chain couples TRBV10-3 to TRBJ2-7; TRBD2 might be the D (6 bases). Germline V gives CDR1 ENHRY, CDR2 SYGVKD. The CDR3 contains 13 residues. With 2 bases removed from V and 9 bases from J, the gap between germline ends came to 14 bases. As DNA, the CDR3 is TGTGCCATCAGTGAGAACGGGGAGGCGGGGCAGTACTTC. Protein: CAISENGEAGQYF.

This chain joins TRBV2 and TRBJ2-7; TRBD2 matches at 7 bases. V was clipped by 7 bases and J by 7 bases; unmatched bases: 10. This CDR3 is built from 13 residues. Germline V gene lookup returns CDR1 SNHLY and CDR2 FYNNEI. DNA of the CDR3: TGTGCCAGCAATGGGGGAGGGCCGCGGGAGCAGTACTTC. Its translation is CASNGGGPREQYF.

The CDR3 nucleotides read TGTGCCAGCAGTGAAGGGCGCGGGACCGATGGGACCGGGGAGCTGTTTTTT. This encodes CASSEGRGTDGTGELFF. V is TRBV2 and J is TRBJ2-2; D perhaps matches TRBD2 (6 bases). CDR1 SNHLY and CDR2 FYNNEI come from the germline V gene. Deletions cut 1 base from V and 5 bases from J, with 17 bases between. CDR3 length: 17 residues.

The V gene is TRBV10-3, the J gene TRBJ2-7; D perhaps matches TRBD2 (5 bases). The germline V gene has CDR1 ENHRY and CDR2 SYGVKD. Trimming took off 5 bases at V and 7 bases at J, with 12 bases between the two ends. This CDR3 comprises 12 residues. DNA for the CDR3: TGTGCCATCAGTCGGGGTCCTGGAGAGCAGTACGTC. Translated: CAISRGPGEQYV.

The chain carries TRBV6-1 and TRBJ2-5; TRBD2 matches at 12 bases. V shed 7 bases, J shed 2 bases, and the junction held 5 bases outside the gene matches. This CDR3 has 15 amino acids. CDR1 is MNHNS and CDR2 is SASEGT in the germline V gene. This CDR3 is CASTRLAGEQETQYF. The DNA of the CDR3 is TGTGCCAGCACCAGACTAGCGGGGGAGCAAGAGACCCAGTACTTC.

The chain employs TRBV2 and TRBJ1-5; D is unresolved. This CDR3 spans 14 amino acids. Trimming cost V 5 bases and J 0 bases, with 8 bases left between them. The germline gives CDR1 SNHLY, CDR2 FYNNEI. The CDR3 protein is CASSIGYSNQPQHF. In nucleotides, the CDR3 is TGTGCCAGCAGTATTGGGTATAGCAATCAGCCCCAGCATTTT.

This sequence joins TRBV6-6 and TRBJ1-1; D possibly corresponds to TRBD1 (6 bases). Germline V gene sequence: CDR1 MNHNY, CDR2 SVGAGI (reference sequence). The CDR3 is made up of 13 amino acids. V was pared by 6 bases and J by 2 bases, with 10 bases between. Written as DNA, the CDR3 is TGTGCCAGCAGCTTGACAGGAAACACTGAAGCTTTCTTT. Protein: CASSLTGNTEAFF.

This chain uses TRBV27 with TRBJ1-1; a weak D match, TRBD1 (5 bases). The CDR3 has 16 amino acids. CDR1 and CDR2 (germline): MNHEY, SMNVEV (reference sequence). With 2 bases removed from V and 0 bases from J, the gap between germline ends came to 13 bases. The DNA of the CDR3 is TGTGCCAGCAGTTTAATTCCGGCAGGGATGAACACTGAAGCTTTCTTT. Its translation: CASSLIPAGMNTEAFF.

The V call is TRBV6-1, the J call TRBJ1-2; D gene unclear. Germline V gene data show CDR1 as MNHNS and CDR2 as SASEGT. V gave up 3 bases and J gave up 5 bases, with 13 bases separating them. This CDR3 contains 14 residues. CDR3 sequence reads: CASSEVWVGYGYTF. The CDR3 nucleotides read TGTGCCAGCAGTGAGGTTTGGGTCGGGTATGGCTACACCTTC.

The chain uses TRBV9 and TRBJ2-2, with TRBD1 identical over 8 bases. V shed 0 bases, J shed 4 bases, and the junction held 2 bases outside the gene matches. The germline CDR1 and CDR2 sequences are SGDLS and YYNGEE. The CDR3 consists of 15 residues. The CDR3 loop is CASSVGTGFTGELFF. CDR3 in DNA: TGTGCCAGCAGCGTAGGGACAGGGTTCACCGGGGAGCTGTTTTTT.

The chain uses TRBV10-3 and TRBJ1-2, with D perhaps matching TRBD1 (5 bases). Looked up from germline, CDR1 is ENHRY and CDR2 is SYGVKD. The CDR3 loop spans 15 amino acids. Between the trimmed V and J ends, which lost 0 bases and 4 bases, there was a span of 12 bases. The CDR3 reads CAISESTEGGYGYTF. The CDR3 DNA reads as TGTGCCATCAGTGAGTCGACAGAGGGAGGCTATGGCTACACCTTC.

This clone showed up just a few times. This chain links TRBV6-8 with TRBJ1-5, with TRBD1 identical over 7 bases. The CDR3 covers 18 residues. Germline V gene sequence: CDR1 MNHGY, CDR2 SAAAGT. The junction had 14 bases not matched to a gene; V was cut back by 6 bases and J by 0 bases. CDR3 region: CASSPVLIDRDSNQPQHF. DNA for the CDR3: TGTGCCAGCAGCCCGGTCCTAATCGACAGGGATAGCAATCAGCCCCAGCATTTT.

V and J are TRBV30 and TRBJ2-5, with D possibly matching TRBD2 (5 bases). Germline values: CDR1 GTSNPN, CDR2 SVGIG (reference sequence). V was cut by 0 bases and J by 3 bases, with 8 bases left in between. The CDR3 sequence is 13 residues long. Here the CDR3 reads CAWSVRREETQYF. DNA for the CDR3: TGTGCCTGGAGTGTAAGGCGGGAAGAGACCCAGTACTTC.

The rearrangement uses TRBV5-6 and TRBJ1-1, with D uncertain. V was trimmed by 0 bases and J by 0 bases, leaving 18 bases between them. This CDR3 has 18 amino acids. Germline values: CDR1 SGHDT, CDR2 YYEEEE. Here the CDR3 DNA reads TGTGCCAGCAGCTTGGCCGGAGTCACCCAGCTCATGAACACTGAAGCTTTCTTT. It yields the protein CASSLAGVTQLMNTEAFF.

The gene calls are TRBV27 and TRBJ2-3; tentative D call: TRBD1 (6 bases). The CDR3 is 15 amino acids. Per the germline V gene, CDR1 is MNHEY and CDR2 is SMNVEV (reference sequence). The ends were cut back, 0 bases at V and 4 bases at J, with 11 bases in the middle. The CDR3 coding sequence is TGTGCCAGCAGTTTATCTGTTACAGGGCCAGATACGCAGTATTTT. Translated: CASSLSVTGPDTQYF.

V and J are TRBV6-1 and TRBJ1-4; no definite D call. Germline assignment: CDR1 MNHNS and CDR2 SASEGT. This CDR3 is built from 14 residues. V was cut by 6 bases and J by 6 bases, with 14 bases left in between. The CDR3 DNA reads as TGTGCCAGCAGCGAGGTGGCAGGTTATGAAAAACTGTTTTTT. Protein product: CASSEVAGYEKLFF.

This clone has just one count. The rearrangement joins TRBV2 to TRBJ2-1; 8 bases match TRBD2. V was clipped by 7 bases and J by 5 bases; unmatched bases: 7. CDR1 and CDR2 (germline): SNHLY, FYNNEI. The CDR3 is made up of 14 amino acids. CDR3 coding DNA: TGTGCCAGCACTACTAGCGGACTGAACAATGAGCAGTTCTTC. Amino acids: CASTTSGLNNEQFF. The complete variable domain, with remaining parts taken from reference TRBV2 and TRBJ2-1, reads EPEVTQTPSHQVTQMGQEVILRCVPISNHLYFYWYRQILGQKVEFLVSFYNNEISEKSEIFDDQFSVERPDGSNFTLKIRSTKLEDSAMYFCASTTSGLNNEQFFGPGTRLTVL.

This clone was seen a few times. This chain uses TRBV7-6 with TRBJ2-5, with TRBD2 matching 7 bases. Per the germline V gene, CDR1 is SGHVS and CDR2 is FNYEAQ. Trimming cost V 2 bases and J 1 base; bases outside gene matches: 4. CDR3 length: 15 residues. The CDR3 is CASSLLRTSQETQYF. CDR3 sequence (DNA): TGTGCCAGCAGCTTATTGAGGACTAGCCAAGAGACCCAGTACTTC. The full variable domain, rest sourced from reference TRBV7-6 and TRBJ2-5, is GAGVSQSPRYKVTKRGQDVALRCDPISGHVSLYWYRQALGQGPEFLTYFNYEAQQDKSGLPNDRFSAERPEGSISTLTIQRTEQRDSAMYRCASSLLRTSQETQYFGPGTRLLVL.

This chain links TRBV5-1 with TRBJ2-7; 10 nucleotides agree with TRBD1. Trimming at V came to 4 bases and at J to 2 bases, leaving 9 bases not matched to a gene. The CDR3 loop spans 16 amino acids. Looked up from germline, CDR1 is SGHRS and CDR2 is YFSETQ. The CDR3 sequence: CASSTPGTGDPYEQYV. The CDR3 DNA reads as TGCGCCAGCAGCACCCCCGGGACAGGGGATCCCTACGAGCAGTACGTC.

This chain links TRBV28 with TRBJ1-1; D is undetermined. V shed 5 bases and J shed 0 bases, with 13 bases lying between them. The CDR3 has 15 residues. The germline gives CDR1 MDHEN, CDR2 SYDVKM. CDR3 DNA: TGTGCCAGCAGTCGACGGACGAGCATGAACACTGAAGCTTTCTTT. Protein product: CASSRRTSMNTEAFF.

This chain joins TRBV9 and TRBJ2-2; 7 nucleotides align to TRBD2. The length of the CDR3 is 15 residues. Germline-derived CDR1 and CDR2 are SGDLS and YYNGEE. The V gene end was trimmed by 0 bases and the J gene end by 4 bases; junction bases not matched to a gene: 3. The CDR3 reads CASSVGGRATGELFF. DNA for the CDR3: TGTGCCAGCAGCGTAGGAGGGAGGGCCACCGGGGAGCTGTTTTTT.

The chain has TRBV5-4 and TRBJ2-3, with D possibly TRBD1 on 5 matching bases. The V gene's germline CDR1 is SGHNT and CDR2 YYREEE (reference sequence). V shed 5 bases and J shed 4 bases, with 11 bases lying between them. The CDR3 length is 13 residues. CDR3 residues: CASRGARADTQYF. The CDR3 DNA sequence: TGTGCCAGCAGAGGGGCTCGAGCAGATACGCAGTATTTT.

This clone was picked up one time. This chain links TRBV9 with TRBJ2-1; TRBD2 agrees at 7 bases. V lost 7 bases, J lost 2 bases, and 6 bases stayed unmatched. Germline V gives CDR1 SGDLS, CDR2 YYNGEE. This CDR3 is built from 14 residues. CDR3 sequence reads: CASARLAAYNEQFF. The CDR3 bases are TGTGCCAGCGCACGGCTAGCGGCCTACAATGAGCAGTTCTTC.

The V call is TRBV7-8, the J call TRBJ2-3; D is perhaps TRBD1 (6 bases). Germline V gives CDR1 SGHVS, CDR2 FQNEAQ. V was pared by 6 bases and J by 2 bases, with 15 bases between. There are 15 residues in the CDR3. In nucleotides, the CDR3 is TGTGCCAGCAGTTTCGACAGGCGATTCACAGATACGCAGTATTTT. Translating it yields CASSFDRRFTDTQYF.

The genes are TRBV28 and TRBJ2-7; perhaps TRBD1 as D (6 bases). Trimming took off 5 bases at V and 7 bases at J, with 18 bases between the two ends. The CDR3 extends over 14 amino acids. The germline V gene has CDR1 MDHEN and CDR2 SYDVKM. DNA for the CDR3: TGTGCCAGCAGTCCACCAGCCAGGGGTCTTGAGCAGTACTTC. Translation gives CASSPPARGLEQYF.